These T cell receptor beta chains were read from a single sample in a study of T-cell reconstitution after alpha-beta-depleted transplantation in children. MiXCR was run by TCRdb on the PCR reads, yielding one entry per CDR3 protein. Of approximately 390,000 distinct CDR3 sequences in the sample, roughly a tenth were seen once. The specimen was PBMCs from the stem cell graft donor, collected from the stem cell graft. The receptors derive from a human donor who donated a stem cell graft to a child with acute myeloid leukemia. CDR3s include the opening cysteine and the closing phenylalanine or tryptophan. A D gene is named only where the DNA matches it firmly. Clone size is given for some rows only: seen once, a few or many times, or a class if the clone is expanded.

CDR3 protein: CAISESGPYNEQFF
CDR3 DNA: TGTGCCATCAGTGAGTCCGGACCCTACAATGAGCAGTTCTTC
J gene: TRBJ2-1
V gene: TRBV10-3
D gene: NA
clone size: many

CDR3 protein: CASSFTGQMNEQYF
CDR3 DNA: TGTGCCAGCAGTTTTACGGGACAGATGAACGAGCAGTACTTC
J gene: TRBJ2-7
V gene: TRBV12-3/TRBV12-4
D gene: TRBD1
clone size: many

CDR3 protein: CASSLVRGGGYGTQYF
CDR3 DNA: TGTGCCAGCAGCTTAGTCAGAGGCGGGGGCTACGGGACCCAGTACTTC
J gene: TRBJ2-5
V gene: TRBV7-8
D gene: NA
clone size: NA

CDR3 protein: CAISVDQETQYF
CDR3 DNA: TGTGCCATATCGGTGGACCAAGAGACCCAGTACTTC
J gene: TRBJ2-5
V gene: TRBV10-3
D gene: NA
clone size: many

CDR3 protein: CSAAEGSNYGYTF
CDR3 DNA: TGCAGCGCGGCCGAGGGGTCGAACTATGGCTACACCTTC
J gene: TRBJ1-2
V gene: TRBV29-1
D gene: NA
clone size: many

CDR3 protein: CASRRDNNYGYTF
CDR3 DNA: TGTGCCAGCAGGCGCGACAATAACTATGGCTACACCTTC
J gene: TRBJ1-2
V gene: TRBV6-2/TRBV6-3
D gene: NA
clone size: NA

CDR3 protein: CASSLAQGSSEAFF
CDR3 DNA: TGCGCCAGCAGCTTGGCCCAGGGGTCGTCTGAAGCTTTCTTT
J gene: TRBJ1-1
V gene: TRBV5-1
D gene: NA
clone size: many

CDR3 protein: CAWSGDYGYTF
CDR3 DNA: TGTGCCTGGAGTGGTGACTATGGCTACACCTTC
J gene: TRBJ1-2
V gene: TRBV30
D gene: NA
clone size: many

CDR3 protein: CASSYPTGQVSKRGPNEQFF
CDR3 DNA: TGTGCCAGCAGTTACCCCACGGGACAAGTCTCTAAGCGGGGCCCCAATGAGCAGTTCTTC
J gene: TRBJ2-1
V gene: TRBV6-2/TRBV6-3
D gene: NA
clone size: NA

CDR3 protein: CASRDRVVTGELFF
CDR3 DNA: TGTGCCAGCAGGGACAGGGTAGTCACCGGGGAGCTGTTTTTT
J gene: TRBJ2-2
V gene: TRBV6-1
D gene: TRBD1
clone size: NA

CDR3 protein: CASSDRGLTEAFF
CDR3 DNA: TGTGCCAGCAGTGACAGGGGGCTCACTGAAGCTTTCTTT
J gene: TRBJ1-1
V gene: TRBV25-1
D gene: TRBD1
clone size: NA

CDR3 protein: CSARNRGQSGVYNEQFF
CDR3 DNA: TGCAGTGCTAGAAACAGGGGGCAGAGCGGGGTTTACAATGAGCAGTTCTTC
J gene: TRBJ2-1
V gene: TRBV20-1
D gene: TRBD1
clone size: NA

CDR3 protein: CSVGNRAANEKLFF
CDR3 DNA: TGCAGCGTTGGGAACAGGGCGGCTAATGAAAAACTGTTTTTT
J gene: TRBJ1-4
V gene: TRBV29-1
D gene: NA
clone size: many

CDR3 protein: CAISDATGTNTEAFF
CDR3 DNA: TGTGCCATCAGTGATGCAACAGGGACGAACACTGAAGCTTTCTTT
J gene: TRBJ1-1
V gene: TRBV10-3
D gene: NA
clone size: few

CDR3 protein: CASSPRTANTGELFF
CDR3 DNA: TGTGCCAGCAGCCCAAGGACCGCGAACACCGGGGAGCTGTTTTTT
J gene: TRBJ2-2
V gene: TRBV11-2
D gene: NA
clone size: NA

CDR3 protein: CASSPGTSGLADTQYF
CDR3 DNA: TGCGCCAGCAGCCCCGGGACTAGCGGTCTGGCTGATACGCAGTATTTT
J gene: TRBJ2-3
V gene: TRBV5-1
D gene: TRBD2
clone size: NA

CDR3 protein: CASSQGALAGVVANEQFF
CDR3 DNA: TGCGCCAGCAGCCAAGGTGCCTTAGCGGGAGTTGTGGCCAATGAGCAGTTCTTC
J gene: TRBJ2-1
V gene: TRBV4-1
D gene: TRBD2
clone size: few

CDR3 protein: CASSLWEGGWGDTQYF
CDR3 DNA: TGTGCCAGCAGCTTATGGGAGGGGGGCTGGGGAGATACGCAGTATTTT
J gene: TRBJ2-3
V gene: TRBV7-2
D gene: NA
clone size: few